The 4 T cell receptor beta chains below all came from one sample that was sequenced in a study of T cells in Graves' hyperthyroidism and ophthalmopathy. Researchers amplified the TCR beta CDR3 regions from RNA transcripts. The HTBI primer set drove a first-round RT-PCR of the TCR CDR3. TCRdb used MiXCR to reprocess the multiplex PCR reads, holding one entry per CDR3 protein. Here the sample spans 200,000 to 250,000 distinct CDR3 sequences, around 18% being singletons. The sequenced sample was blood. Source of these receptors: a man in his forties or fifties with Graves' hyperthyroidism.

This clonotype was seen a few times. Given the absence of the conserved phenylalanine or tryptophan at the CDR3 end, a read error is likely. The chain couples TRBV12-3 or TRBV12-4 to TRBJ2-7; D could derive from TRBD1 or TRBD2 (6 bases each). The V end was cut by 7 bases, the J end by 3 bases, with 13 bases between. This CDR3 is built from 13 residues. CDR3 region: CASTRDTNYEQYL. Here the CDR3 DNA reads TGTGCCAGCACGCGGGACACCAACTACGAGCAGTACCTC.

This clonotype was counted many times. The rearrangement uses TRBV19 and TRBJ1-2; tentative D call: TRBD1 (5 bases). Germline loops: CDR1 LNHDA, CDR2 SQIVND (reference sequence). CDR3 size: 14 residues. Trimming stripped 6 bases from V and 3 bases from J, with 14 bases between. The CDR3 region has the DNA TGTGCCAGTAGCCTTGACGCCAGGGACTATGGCTACACCTTC. Protein sequence: CASSLDARDYGYTF.

The table lists this clonotype with many counts. CDR3 loop: CAISVRGSNNSPLHF. CDR3 nucleotides: TGTGCCATCAGTGTCCGTGGGTCCAATAATTCACCCCTCCACTTT. The chain uses TRBV10-3 and TRBJ1-6; D gene uncertain. V dropped 4 bases and J dropped 5 bases, with 12 bases sitting between them. The CDR3 consists of 15 residues. Germline lookup yields CDR1 ENHRY and CDR2 SYGVKD.

The chain has TRBV27 and TRBJ1-5, with D hard to call. Trimming removed 7 bases from V and 8 bases from J, with 12 bases in between. CDR1 is MNHEY and CDR2 is SMNVEV in the germline V gene (reference sequence). This CDR3 is built from 12 residues. CDR3 residues: CASTLTSEPQHF. CDR3 bases: TGTGCCAGCACCTTAACTTCAGAGCCCCAGCATTTT.